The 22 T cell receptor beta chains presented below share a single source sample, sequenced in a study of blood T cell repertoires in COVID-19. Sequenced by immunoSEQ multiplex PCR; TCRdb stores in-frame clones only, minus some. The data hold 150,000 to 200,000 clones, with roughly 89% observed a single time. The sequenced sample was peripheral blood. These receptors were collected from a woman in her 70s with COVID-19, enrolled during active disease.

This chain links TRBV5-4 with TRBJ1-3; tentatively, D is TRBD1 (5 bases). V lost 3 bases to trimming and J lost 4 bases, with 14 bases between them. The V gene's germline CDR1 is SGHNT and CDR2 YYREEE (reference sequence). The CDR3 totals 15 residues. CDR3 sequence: CASSWGGGYGNTIYF. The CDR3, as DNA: TGTGCCAGCAGCTGGGGGGGAGGGTACGGAAACACCATATATTTT.

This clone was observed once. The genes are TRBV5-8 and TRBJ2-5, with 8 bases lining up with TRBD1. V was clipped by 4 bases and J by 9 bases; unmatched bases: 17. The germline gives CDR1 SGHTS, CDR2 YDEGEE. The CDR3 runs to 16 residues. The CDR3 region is CASSRGGTGGAKAQYF. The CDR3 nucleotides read TGTGCCAGCAGCCGCGGCGGGACAGGAGGGGCTAAGGCCCAGTACTTC.

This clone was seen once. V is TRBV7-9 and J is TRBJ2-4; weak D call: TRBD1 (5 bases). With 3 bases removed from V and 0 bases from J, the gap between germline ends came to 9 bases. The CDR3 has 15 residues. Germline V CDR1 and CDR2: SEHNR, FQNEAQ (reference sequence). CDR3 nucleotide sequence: TGTGCCAGCAGCTTGGCAGGGATAGCCAAAAACATTCAGTACTTC. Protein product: CASSLAGIAKNIQYF.

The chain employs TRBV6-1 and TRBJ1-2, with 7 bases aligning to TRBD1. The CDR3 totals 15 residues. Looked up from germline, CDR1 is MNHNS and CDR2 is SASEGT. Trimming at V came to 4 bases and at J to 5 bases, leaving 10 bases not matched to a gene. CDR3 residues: CASSGGMARGYGYTF. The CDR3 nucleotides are TGTGCCAGCAGTGGAGGGATGGCCAGGGGGTATGGCTACACCTTC.

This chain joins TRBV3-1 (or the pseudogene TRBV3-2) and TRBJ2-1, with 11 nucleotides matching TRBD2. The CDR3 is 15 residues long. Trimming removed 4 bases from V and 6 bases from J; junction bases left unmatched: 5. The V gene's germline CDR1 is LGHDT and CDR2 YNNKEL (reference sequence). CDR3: CASSPLTSGVNEQFF. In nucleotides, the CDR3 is TGTGCCAGCAGCCCCCTGACTAGCGGGGTCAATGAGCAGTTCTTC.

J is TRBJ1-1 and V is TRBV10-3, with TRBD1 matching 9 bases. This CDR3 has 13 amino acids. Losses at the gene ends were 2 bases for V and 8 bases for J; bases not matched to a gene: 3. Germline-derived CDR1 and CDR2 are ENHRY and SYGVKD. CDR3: CAISEGTGWEAFF. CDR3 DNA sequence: TGTGCCATCAGTGAGGGGACAGGGTGGGAAGCTTTCTTT.

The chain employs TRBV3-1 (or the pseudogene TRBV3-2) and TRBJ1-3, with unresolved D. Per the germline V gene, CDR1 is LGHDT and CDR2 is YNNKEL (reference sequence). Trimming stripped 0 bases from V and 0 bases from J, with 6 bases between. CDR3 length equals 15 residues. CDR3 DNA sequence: TGTGCCAGCAGCCAAGACTTCCTCTCTGGAAACACCATATATTTT. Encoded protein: CASSQDFLSGNTIYF.

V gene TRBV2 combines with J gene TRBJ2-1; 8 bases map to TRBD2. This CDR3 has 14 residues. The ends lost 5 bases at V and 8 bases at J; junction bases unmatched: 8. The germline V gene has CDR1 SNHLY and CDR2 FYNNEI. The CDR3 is CASSTGGPMDEQFF. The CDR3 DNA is TGTGCCAGCAGTACGGGGGGGCCTATGGATGAGCAGTTCTTC. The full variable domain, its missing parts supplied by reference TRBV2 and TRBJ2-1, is EPEVTQTPSHQVTQMGQEVILRCVPISNHLYFYWYRQILGQKVEFLVSFYNNEISEKSEIFDDQFSVERPDGSNFTLKIRSTKLEDSAMYFCASSTGGPMDEQFFGPGTRLTVL.

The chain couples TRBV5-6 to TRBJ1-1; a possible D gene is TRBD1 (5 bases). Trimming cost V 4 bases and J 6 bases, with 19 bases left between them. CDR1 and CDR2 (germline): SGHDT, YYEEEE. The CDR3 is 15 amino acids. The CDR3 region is CASSPPGGRVAEAFF. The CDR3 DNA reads TGTGCCAGCAGCCCCCCGGGGGGGAGGGTCGCTGAAGCTTTCTTT.

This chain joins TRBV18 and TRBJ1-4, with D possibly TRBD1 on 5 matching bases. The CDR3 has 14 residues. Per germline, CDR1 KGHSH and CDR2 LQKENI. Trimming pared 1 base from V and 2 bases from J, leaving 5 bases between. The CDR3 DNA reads TGTGCCAGCTCACCACGACAGACTAATGAAAAACTGTTTTTT. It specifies CASSPRQTNEKLFF.

CDR3 amino acids: CASGPGAANTEAFF. The CDR3 DNA sequence: TGTGCCAGCGGACCGGGAGCAGCCAACACTGAAGCTTTCTTT. The chain employs TRBV11-2 and TRBJ1-1; D gene unclear. The germline V and J ends were trimmed by 8 bases and 2 bases, with 15 bases remaining between them. The germline gives CDR1 SGHAT, CDR2 FQNNGV. The CDR3 runs to 14 residues.

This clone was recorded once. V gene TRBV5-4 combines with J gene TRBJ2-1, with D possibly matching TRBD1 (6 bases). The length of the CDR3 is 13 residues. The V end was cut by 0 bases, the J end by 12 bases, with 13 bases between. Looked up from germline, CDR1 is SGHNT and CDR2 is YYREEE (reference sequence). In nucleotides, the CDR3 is TGTGCCAGCAGCTTGGAGACAGGACAGACGCAGTTCTTC. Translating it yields CASSLETGQTQFF. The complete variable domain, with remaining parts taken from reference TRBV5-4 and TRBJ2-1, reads ETGVTQSPTHLIKTRGQQVTLRCSSQSGHNTVSWYQQALGQGPQFIFQYYREEENGRGNFPPRFSGLQFPNYSSELNVNALELDDSALYLCASSLETGQTQFFGPGTRLTVL.

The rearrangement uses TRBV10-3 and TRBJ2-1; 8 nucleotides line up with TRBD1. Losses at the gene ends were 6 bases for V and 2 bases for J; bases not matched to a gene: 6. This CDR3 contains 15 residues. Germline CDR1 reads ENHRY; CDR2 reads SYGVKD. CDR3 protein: CAIRAQGDPYNEQFF. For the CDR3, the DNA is TGTGCCATCAGGGCACAGGGGGATCCCTACAATGAGCAGTTCTTC.

CDR3 protein: CASKGLAGGRGGELFF. The CDR3 DNA reads TGTGCCAGCAAAGGACTAGCGGGGGGGCGAGGCGGGGAGCTGTTTTTT. The rearrangement uses TRBV27 and TRBJ2-2; 15 nucleotides line up with TRBD2. The CDR3 has 16 amino acids. Germline values: CDR1 MNHEY, CDR2 SMNVEV (reference sequence). After removal of 7 bases from V and 7 bases from J, the junction contained 7 bases not matched to a gene.

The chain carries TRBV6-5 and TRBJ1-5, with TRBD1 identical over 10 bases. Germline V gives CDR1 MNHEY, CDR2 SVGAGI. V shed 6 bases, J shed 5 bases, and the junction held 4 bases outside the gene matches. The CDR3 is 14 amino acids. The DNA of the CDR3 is TGTGCCAGCAGCAGGGACAGGGGATATCAGCCCCAGCATTTT. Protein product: CASSRDRGYQPQHF.

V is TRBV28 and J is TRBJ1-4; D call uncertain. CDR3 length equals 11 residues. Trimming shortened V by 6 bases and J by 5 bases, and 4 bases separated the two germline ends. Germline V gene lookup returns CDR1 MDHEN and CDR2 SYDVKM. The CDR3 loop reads CASRLNEKLFF. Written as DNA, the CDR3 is TGTGCCAGCAGACTCAATGAAAAACTGTTTTTT.

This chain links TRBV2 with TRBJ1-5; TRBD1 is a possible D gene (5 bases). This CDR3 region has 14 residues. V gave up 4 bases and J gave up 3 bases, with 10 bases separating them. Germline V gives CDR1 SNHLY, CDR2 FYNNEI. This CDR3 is CASSGDSANQPQHF. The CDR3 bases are TGTGCCAGCAGTGGAGACAGTGCCAATCAGCCCCAGCATTTT.

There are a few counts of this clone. The CDR3 coding sequence is TGTGCCAGCTCACCAGTCCCTGGCGGAGGCCCCAATCAGCCCCAGCATTTT. Protein: CASSPVPGGGPNQPQHF. The chain employs TRBV18 and TRBJ1-5; no firm D call. V lost 2 bases, J lost 3 bases, and 17 bases lay in between. CDR3 length equals 17 residues. Germline V gene lookup returns CDR1 KGHSH and CDR2 LQKENI.

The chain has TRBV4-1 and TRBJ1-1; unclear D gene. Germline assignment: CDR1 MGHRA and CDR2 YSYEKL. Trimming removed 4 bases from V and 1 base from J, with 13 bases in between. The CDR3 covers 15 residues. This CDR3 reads CASSLSPLSNTEAFF. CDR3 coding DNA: TGCGCCAGCAGCCTGTCCCCCCTGTCGAACACTGAAGCTTTCTTT.

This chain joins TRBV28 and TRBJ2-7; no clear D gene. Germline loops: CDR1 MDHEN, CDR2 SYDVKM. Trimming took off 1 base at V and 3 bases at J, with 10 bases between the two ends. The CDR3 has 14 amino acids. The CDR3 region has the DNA TGTGCCAGCAGTTTATCCCCAGGCCGCTACGAGCAGTACTTC. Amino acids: CASSLSPGRYEQYF.

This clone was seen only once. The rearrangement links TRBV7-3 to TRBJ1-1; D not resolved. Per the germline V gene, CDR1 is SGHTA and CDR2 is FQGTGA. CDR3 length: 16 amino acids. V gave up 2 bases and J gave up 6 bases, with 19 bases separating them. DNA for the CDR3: TGTGCCAGCAGCTTAGGAAGAGTTGCGGTAGTGCCTGAAGCTTTCTTT. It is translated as CASSLGRVAVVPEAFF.

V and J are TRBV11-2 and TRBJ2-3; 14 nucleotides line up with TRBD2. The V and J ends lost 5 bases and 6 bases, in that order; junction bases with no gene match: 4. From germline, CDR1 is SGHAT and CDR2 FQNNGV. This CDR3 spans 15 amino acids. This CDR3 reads CASSPTSGGADTQYF. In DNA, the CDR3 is TGTGCCAGCAGCCCGACTAGCGGGGGGGCGGATACGCAGTATTTT.